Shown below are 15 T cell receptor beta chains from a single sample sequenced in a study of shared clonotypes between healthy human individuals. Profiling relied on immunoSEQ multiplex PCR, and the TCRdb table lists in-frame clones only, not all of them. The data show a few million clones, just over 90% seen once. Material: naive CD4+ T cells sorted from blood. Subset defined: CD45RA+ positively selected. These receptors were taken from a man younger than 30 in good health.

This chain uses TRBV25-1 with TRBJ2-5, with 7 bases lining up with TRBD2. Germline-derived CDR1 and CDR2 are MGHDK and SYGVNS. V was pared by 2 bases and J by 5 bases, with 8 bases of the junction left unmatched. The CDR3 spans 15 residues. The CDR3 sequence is CASSENAGGSETQYF. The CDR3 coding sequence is TGTGCCAGCAGTGAAAATGCCGGGGGGTCGGAGACCCAGTACTTC.

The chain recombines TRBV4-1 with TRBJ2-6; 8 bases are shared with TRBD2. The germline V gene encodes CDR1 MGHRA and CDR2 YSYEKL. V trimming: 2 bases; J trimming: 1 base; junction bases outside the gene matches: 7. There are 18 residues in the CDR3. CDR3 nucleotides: TGCGCCAGCAGCCAATTGTCGAGCGGGAGTTCTGGGGCCAACGTCCTGACTTTC. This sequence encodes CASSQLSSGSSGANVLTF.

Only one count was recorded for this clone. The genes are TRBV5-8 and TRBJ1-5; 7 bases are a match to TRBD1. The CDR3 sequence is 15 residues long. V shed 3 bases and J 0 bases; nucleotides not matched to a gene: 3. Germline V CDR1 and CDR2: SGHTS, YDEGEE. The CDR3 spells CASSSGQNSNQPQHF. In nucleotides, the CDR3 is TGTGCCAGCAGCTCGGGACAGAATAGCAATCAGCCCCAGCATTTT.

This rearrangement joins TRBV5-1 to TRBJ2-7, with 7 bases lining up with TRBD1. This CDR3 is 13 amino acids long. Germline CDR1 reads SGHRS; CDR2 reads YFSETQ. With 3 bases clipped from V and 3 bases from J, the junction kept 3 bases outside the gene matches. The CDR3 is CASSSDRDYEQYF. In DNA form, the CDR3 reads TGCGCCAGCAGCTCAGACAGGGACTACGAGCAGTACTTC.

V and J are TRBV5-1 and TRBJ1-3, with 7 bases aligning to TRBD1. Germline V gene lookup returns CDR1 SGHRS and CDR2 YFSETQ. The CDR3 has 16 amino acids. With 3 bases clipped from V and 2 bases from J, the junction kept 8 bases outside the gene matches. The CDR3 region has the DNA TGCGCCAGCAGCTCGACTTCCGGGACAGCTGGAAACACCATATATTTT. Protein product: CASSSTSGTAGNTIYF.

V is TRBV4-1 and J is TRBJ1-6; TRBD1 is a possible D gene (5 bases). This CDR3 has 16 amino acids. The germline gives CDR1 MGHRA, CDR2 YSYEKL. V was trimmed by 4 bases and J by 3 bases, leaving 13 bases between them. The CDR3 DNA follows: TGCGCCAGCAGCCCCGGGGGGGTTATCTATAATTCACCCCTCCACTTT. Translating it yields CASSPGGVIYNSPLHF.

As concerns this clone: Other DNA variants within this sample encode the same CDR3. This CDR3 is CATSRDPDQPQHF. CDR3 in DNA: TGTGCCACCAGCAGAGATCCGGATCAGCCCCAGCATTTT. V usage is TRBV15 and J usage is TRBJ1-5; no definite D call. V gave up 0 bases and J gave up 5 bases, with 5 bases separating them. Looked up from germline, CDR1 is LNHNV and CDR2 is YYDKDF (reference sequence). This CDR3 contains 13 residues.

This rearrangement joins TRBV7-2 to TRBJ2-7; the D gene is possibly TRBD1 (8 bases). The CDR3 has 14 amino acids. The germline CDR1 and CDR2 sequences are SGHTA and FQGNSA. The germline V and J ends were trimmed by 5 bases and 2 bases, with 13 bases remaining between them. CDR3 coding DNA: TGTGCCAGCAGCCCACAGGGGGGGCCCTACGAGCAGTACTTC. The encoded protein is CASSPQGGPYEQYF.

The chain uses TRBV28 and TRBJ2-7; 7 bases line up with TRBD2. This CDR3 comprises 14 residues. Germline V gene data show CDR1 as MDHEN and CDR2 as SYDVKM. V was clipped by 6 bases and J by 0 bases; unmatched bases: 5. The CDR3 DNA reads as TGTGCCAGCAGCAGCGGGGTGACCTCCTACGAGCAGTACTTC. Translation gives CASSSGVTSYEQYF.

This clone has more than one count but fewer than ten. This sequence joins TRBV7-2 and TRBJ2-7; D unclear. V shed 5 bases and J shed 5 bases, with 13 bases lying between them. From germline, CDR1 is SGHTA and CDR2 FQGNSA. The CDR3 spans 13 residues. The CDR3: CASSSWVYDEQYF. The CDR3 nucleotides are TGTGCCAGCAGCAGTTGGGTGTATGACGAGCAGTACTTC.

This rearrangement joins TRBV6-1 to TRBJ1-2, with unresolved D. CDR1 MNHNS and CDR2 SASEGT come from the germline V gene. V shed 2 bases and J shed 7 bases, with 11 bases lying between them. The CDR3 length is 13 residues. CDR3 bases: TGTGCCAGCAGTGAAACCCCCAAACGTGGCTACACCTTC. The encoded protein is CASSETPKRGYTF.

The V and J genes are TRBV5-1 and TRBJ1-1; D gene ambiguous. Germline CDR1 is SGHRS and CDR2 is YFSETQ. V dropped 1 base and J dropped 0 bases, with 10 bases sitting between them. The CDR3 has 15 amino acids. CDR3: CASSLSRLMNTEAFF. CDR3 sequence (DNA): TGCGCCAGCAGCTTGTCCCGGCTAATGAACACTGAAGCTTTCTTT.

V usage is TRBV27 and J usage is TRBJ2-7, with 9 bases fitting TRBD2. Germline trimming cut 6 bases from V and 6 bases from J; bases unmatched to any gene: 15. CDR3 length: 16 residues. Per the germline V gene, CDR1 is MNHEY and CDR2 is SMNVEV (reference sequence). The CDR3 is CASSPYAGTSSGEQYF. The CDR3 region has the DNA TGTGCCAGCAGCCCTTATGCGGGGACTAGCTCGGGCGAGCAGTACTTC.

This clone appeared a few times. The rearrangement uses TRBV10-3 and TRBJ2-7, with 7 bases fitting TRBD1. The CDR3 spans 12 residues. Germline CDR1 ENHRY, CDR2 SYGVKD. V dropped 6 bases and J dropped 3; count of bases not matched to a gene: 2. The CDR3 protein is CAISGQVYEQYF. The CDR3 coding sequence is TGTGCCATCAGCGGACAGGTCTACGAGCAGTACTTC.

The CDR3 coding sequence is TGTGCCAGCAGCGTAGAAACAGGGGATTCCTACGAGCAGTACTTC. Its protein is CASSVETGDSYEQYF. The chain carries TRBV9 and TRBJ2-7; 7 nucleotides align to TRBD1. V trimming: 0 bases; J trimming: 1 base; junction bases outside the gene matches: 4. CDR1 is SGDLS and CDR2 is YYNGEE in the germline V gene. The CDR3 has 15 amino acids.